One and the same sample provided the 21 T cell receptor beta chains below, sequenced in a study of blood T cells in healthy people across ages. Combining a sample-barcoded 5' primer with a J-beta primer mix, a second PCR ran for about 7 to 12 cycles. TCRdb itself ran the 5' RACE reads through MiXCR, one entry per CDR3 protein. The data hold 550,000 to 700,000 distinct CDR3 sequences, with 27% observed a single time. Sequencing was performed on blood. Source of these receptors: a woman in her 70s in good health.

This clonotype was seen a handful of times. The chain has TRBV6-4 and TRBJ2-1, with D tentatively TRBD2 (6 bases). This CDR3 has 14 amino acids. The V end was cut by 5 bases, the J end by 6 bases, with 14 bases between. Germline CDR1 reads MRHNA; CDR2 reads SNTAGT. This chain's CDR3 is CASSSGGTSNEQFF. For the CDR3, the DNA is TGTGCCAGCAGTTCTGGGGGGACTTCCAATGAGCAGTTCTTC.

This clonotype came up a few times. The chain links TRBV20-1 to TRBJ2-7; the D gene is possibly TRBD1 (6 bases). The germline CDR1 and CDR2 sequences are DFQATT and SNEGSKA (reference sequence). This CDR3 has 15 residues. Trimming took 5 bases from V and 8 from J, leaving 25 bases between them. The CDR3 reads CSAPGDGSGDKQQYF. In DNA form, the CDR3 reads TGCAGTGCTCCAGGGGATGGATCAGGAGATAAGCAGCAGTACTTC.

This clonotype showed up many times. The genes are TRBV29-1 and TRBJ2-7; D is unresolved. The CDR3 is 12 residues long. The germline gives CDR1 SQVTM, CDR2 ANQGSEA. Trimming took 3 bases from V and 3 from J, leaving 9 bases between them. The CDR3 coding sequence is TGCAGCGTTGAGTCCCCAGGCTACGAGCAGTACTTC. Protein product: CSVESPGYEQYF.

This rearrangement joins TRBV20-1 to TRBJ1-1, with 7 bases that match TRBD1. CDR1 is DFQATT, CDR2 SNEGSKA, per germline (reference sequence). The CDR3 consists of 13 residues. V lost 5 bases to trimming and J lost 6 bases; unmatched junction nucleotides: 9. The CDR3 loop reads CSASPTGLAEAFF. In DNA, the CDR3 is TGCAGTGCTTCCCCGACAGGGCTCGCTGAAGCTTTCTTT.

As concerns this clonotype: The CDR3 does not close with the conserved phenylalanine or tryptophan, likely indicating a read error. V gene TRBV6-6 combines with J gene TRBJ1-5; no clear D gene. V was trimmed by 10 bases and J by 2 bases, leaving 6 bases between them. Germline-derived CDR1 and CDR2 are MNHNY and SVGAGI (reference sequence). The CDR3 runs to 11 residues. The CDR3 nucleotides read TGTGCCACCCGGGGCAATCAGCCCCAGCATCTT. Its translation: CATRGNQPQHL.

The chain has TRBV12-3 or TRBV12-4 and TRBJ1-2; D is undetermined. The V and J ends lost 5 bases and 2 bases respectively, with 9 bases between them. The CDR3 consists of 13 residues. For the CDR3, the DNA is TGTGCCAGCAGTCGTCAACCCAACTATGGCTACACCTTC. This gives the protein CASSRQPNYGYTF.

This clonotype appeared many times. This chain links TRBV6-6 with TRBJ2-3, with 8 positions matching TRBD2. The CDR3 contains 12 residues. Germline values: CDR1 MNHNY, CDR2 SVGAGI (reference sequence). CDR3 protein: CAAGGEGDTQYF. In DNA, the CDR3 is TGTGCGGCGGGGGGCGAAGGAGATACGCAGTATTTT.

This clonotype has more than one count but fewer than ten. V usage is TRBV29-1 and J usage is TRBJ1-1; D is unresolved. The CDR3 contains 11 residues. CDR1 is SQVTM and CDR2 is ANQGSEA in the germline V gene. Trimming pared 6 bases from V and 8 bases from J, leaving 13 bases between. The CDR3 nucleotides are TGCAGCGTACGCACCGGAGGGGAAGCTTTCTTT. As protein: CSVRTGGEAFF.

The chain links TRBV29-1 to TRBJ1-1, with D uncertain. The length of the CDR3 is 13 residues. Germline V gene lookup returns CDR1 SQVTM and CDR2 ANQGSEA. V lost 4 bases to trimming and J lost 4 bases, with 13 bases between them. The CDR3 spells CSVVGQFGTEAFF. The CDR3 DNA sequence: TGCAGCGTTGTCGGGCAGTTTGGCACTGAAGCTTTCTTT.

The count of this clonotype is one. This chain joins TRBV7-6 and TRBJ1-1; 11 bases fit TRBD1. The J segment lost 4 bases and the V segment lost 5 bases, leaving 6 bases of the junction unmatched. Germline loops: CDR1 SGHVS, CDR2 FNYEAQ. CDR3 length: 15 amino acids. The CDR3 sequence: CASSPPGQGGTEAFF. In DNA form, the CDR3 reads TGTGCCAGCAGCCCTCCGGGACAGGGGGGCACTGAAGCTTTCTTT.

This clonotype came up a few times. DNA of the CDR3: TGTGCCAGCAGCCCCGGGTGGACCGGGGAGCTGTTTTTT. Protein sequence: CASSPGWTGELFF. The chain recombines TRBV3-1 with TRBJ2-2; D remains ambiguous. Germline lookup yields CDR1 LGHDT and CDR2 YNNKEL (reference sequence). The CDR3 loop spans 13 amino acids. Between the trimmed V and J ends, which lost 4 bases and 5 bases, there was a span of 8 bases.

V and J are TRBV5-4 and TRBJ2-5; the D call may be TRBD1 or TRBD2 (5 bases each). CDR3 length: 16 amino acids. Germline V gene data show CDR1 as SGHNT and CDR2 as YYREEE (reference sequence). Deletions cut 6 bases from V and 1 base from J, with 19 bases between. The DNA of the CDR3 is TGTGCCAGCAACTTTCCTGGGGGAGCCCCCCAAGAGACCCAGTACTTC. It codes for CASNFPGGAPQETQYF.

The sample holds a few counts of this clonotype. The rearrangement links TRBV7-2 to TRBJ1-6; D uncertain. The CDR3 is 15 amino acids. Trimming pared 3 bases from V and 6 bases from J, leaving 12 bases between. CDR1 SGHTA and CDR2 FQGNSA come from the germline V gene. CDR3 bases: TGTGCCAGCAGCTTGGTTCACCGAAGTAATTCACCCCTCCACTTT. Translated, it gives CASSLVHRSNSPLHF.

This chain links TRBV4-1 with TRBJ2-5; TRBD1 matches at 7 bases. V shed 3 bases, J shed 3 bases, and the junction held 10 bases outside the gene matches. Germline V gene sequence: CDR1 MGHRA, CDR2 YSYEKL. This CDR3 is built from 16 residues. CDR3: CASSQRNKGQKETQYF. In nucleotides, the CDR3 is TGCGCCAGCAGCCAGAGAAATAAGGGACAGAAAGAGACCCAGTACTTC.

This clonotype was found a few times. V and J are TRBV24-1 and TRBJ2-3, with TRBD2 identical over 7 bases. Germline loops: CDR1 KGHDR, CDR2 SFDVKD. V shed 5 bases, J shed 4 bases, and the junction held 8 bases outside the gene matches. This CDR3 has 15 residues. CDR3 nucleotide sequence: TGTGCCACCAGTGGGACGGGGGGAGCCGCAGATACGCAGTATTTT. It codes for CATSGTGGAADTQYF.

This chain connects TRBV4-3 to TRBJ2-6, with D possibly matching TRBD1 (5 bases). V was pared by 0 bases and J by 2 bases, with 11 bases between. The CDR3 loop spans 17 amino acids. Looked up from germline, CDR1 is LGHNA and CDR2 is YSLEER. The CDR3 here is CASSQEGVRAGANVLTF. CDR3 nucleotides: TGCGCCAGCAGCCAAGAAGGGGTTCGGGCTGGGGCCAACGTCCTGACTTTC.

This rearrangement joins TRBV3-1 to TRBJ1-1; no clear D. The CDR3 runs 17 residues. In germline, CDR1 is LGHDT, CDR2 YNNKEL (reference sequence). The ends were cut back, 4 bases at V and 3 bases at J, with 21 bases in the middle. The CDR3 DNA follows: TGTGCCAGCAGCCCGTGGGGTCGGAGTATTAAAGACACTGAAGCTTTCTTT. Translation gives CASSPWGRSIKDTEAFF. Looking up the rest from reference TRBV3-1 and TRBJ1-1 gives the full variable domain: DTAVSQTPKYLVTQMGNDKSIKCEQNLGHDTMYWYKQDSKKFLKIMFSYNNKELIINETVPNRFSPKSPDKAHLNLHINSLELGDSAVYFCASSPWGRSIKDTEAFFGQGTRLTVV.

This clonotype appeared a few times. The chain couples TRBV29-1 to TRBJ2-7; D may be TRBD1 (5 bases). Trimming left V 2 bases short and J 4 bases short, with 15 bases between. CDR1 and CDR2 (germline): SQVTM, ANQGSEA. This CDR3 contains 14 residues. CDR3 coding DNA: TGCAGCGTTGAACTGGCAGGGAACCGTTACGAGCAGTACTTC. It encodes CSVELAGNRYEQYF.

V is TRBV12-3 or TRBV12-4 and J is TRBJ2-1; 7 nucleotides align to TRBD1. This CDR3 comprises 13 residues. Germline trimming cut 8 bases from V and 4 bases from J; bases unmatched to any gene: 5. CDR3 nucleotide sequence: TGTGCCAGCGCGGACAGGAGATACAATGAGCAGTTCTTC. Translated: CASADRRYNEQFF.

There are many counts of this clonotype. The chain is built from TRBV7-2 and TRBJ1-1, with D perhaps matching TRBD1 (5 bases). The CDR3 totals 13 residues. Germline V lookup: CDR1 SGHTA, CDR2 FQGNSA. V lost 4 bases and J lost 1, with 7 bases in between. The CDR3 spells CASSSRGNTEAFF. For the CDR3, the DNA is TGTGCCAGCAGCTCAAGGGGGAACACTGAAGCTTTCTTT.

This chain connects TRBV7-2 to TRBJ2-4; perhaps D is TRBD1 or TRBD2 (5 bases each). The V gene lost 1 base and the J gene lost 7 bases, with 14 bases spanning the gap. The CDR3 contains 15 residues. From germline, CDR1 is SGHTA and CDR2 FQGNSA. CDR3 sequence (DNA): TGTGCCAGCAGCTTAGGGACCGGGACGGCTAACATTCAGTACTTC. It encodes CASSLGTGTANIQYF.